These 17 T cell receptor beta chains were all obtained from the same sample, sequenced in a study of blood T cells in healthy people across ages. The second PCR ran about 6 to 12 cycles with a sample-barcoded 5' primer and J-beta primers. MiXCR, applied by TCRdb to the 5' RACE reads, yields one record per CDR3 protein. The sample has roughly 570,000 distinct CDR3 sequences, about 25% seen once; the top ten hold about 18%. The sequenced material came from blood. Receptors originate from a woman in her seventies in good health.

The chain couples TRBV5-1 to TRBJ1-2, with a tentative D call TRBD1 (5 bases). Germline V gene data show CDR1 as SGHRS and CDR2 as YFSETQ. V dropped 2 bases and J dropped 8 bases, with 16 bases sitting between them. This CDR3 spans 14 amino acids. As DNA, the CDR3 is TGCGCCAGCAGCTTAGACGTCACGGGGGACGGCTACACCTTC. It yields the protein CASSLDVTGDGYTF.

Remarks on this clonotype: A read error may account for a junction end that differs from germline. The chain employs TRBV6-2 or TRBV6-3 and TRBJ2-7; 7 nucleotides match TRBD1. CDR3 size: 15 residues. Germline CDR1 reads MNHEY; CDR2 reads SVGEGT. CDR3 DNA: TGTGCCAGCAGTCCCGTATGGGACAGCTCCTGCGAGCAGTACTTC. It encodes CASSPVWDSSCEQYF.

The V and J genes are TRBV9 and TRBJ2-3; TRBD2 matches 9 bases. V was clipped by 0 bases and J by 8 bases; unmatched bases: 7. This CDR3 is built from 15 residues. Germline lookup yields CDR1 SGDLS and CDR2 YYNGEE. CDR3 sequence: CASSVVSGGPGTQYF. The CDR3 DNA is TGTGCCAGCAGCGTAGTGAGCGGGGGGCCAGGTACGCAGTATTTT.

The chain carries TRBV4-3 and TRBJ2-1, with TRBD1 as a possible D gene (6 bases). Germline V CDR1 and CDR2: LGHNA, YSLEER. The CDR3 contains 14 residues. Trimming left V 0 bases short and J 6 bases short, with 9 bases between. The CDR3 DNA follows: TGCGCCAGCAGCCAAGAACAGGGCCGCAATGAGCAGTTCTTC. Translating it yields CASSQEQGRNEQFF.

V and J are TRBV5-1 and TRBJ2-7; D possibly corresponds to TRBD1 (6 bases). The CDR3 runs 15 residues. V dropped 0 bases and J dropped 7 bases, with 17 bases sitting between them. Per germline, CDR1 SGHRS and CDR2 YFSETQ. In DNA, the CDR3 is TGCGCCAGCAGCTTGGATACGGCAGGGGAGTGGGAGCAGTACTTC. Its translation is CASSLDTAGEWEQYF.

The chain combines TRBV5-1 with TRBJ2-4; 11 nucleotides match TRBD1. The J segment lost 1 base and the V segment lost 2 bases, leaving 5 bases of the junction unmatched. The CDR3 has 17 amino acids. Per germline, CDR1 SGHRS and CDR2 YFSETQ. DNA of the CDR3: TGCGCCAGCAGCTTACGGACAGGGGGCCTGGCCAAAAACATTCAGTACTTC. The encoded protein is CASSLRTGGLAKNIQYF.

This clonotype was recorded many times. V and J are TRBV13 and TRBJ2-5; TRBD2 agrees at 13 bases. The J call is uncertain, as TRBJ2-7 better fits the DNA end. Germline values: CDR1 PRHDT, CDR2 FYEKMQ (reference sequence). The CDR3 loop spans 15 amino acids. The CDR3 nucleotides are TGTGCCAGCAGCCGGGGACTAGCGGGGAACTACGAGCAGTACTTC. Translated, it gives CASSRGLAGNYEQYF.

As DNA, the CDR3 is TGCAGTGCTAGTCGAGGACAGGTCAATCAGCCCCAGCATTTT. It yields the protein CSASRGQVNQPQHF. This rearrangement joins TRBV20-1 to TRBJ1-5, with 7 bases lining up with TRBD1. The CDR3 extends over 14 amino acids. Trimming removed 3 bases from V and 3 bases from J; junction bases left unmatched: 5. CDR1 DFQATT and CDR2 SNEGSKA come from the germline V gene (reference sequence).

The chain joins TRBV5-1 to TRBJ2-3; possibly TRBD1 for D (6 bases). The V end lost 4 bases, the J end lost 2 bases, and 20 bases lay between the germline ends. The CDR3 runs to 17 residues. The germline V gene has CDR1 SGHRS and CDR2 YFSETQ. Written as DNA, the CDR3 is TGCGCCAGCAGCGACGGTTCCGGGACACCCATCACAGATACGCAGTATTTT. Translating gives CASSDGSGTPITDTQYF.

The rearrangement joins TRBV10-3 to TRBJ2-7, with TRBD1 matching 8 bases. V lost 8 bases, J lost 6 bases, and 6 bases stayed unmatched. Germline V gene sequence: CDR1 ENHRY, CDR2 SYGVKD. The CDR3 is made up of 12 amino acids. Here the CDR3 reads CAISQGAFEQYF. CDR3 DNA sequence: TGTGCCATCTCCCAGGGGGCGTTCGAGCAGTACTTC.

This clonotype was counted only a few times. The chain joins TRBV29-1 to TRBJ1-1; maybe TRBD1 (5 bases). CDR1 is SQVTM and CDR2 is ANQGSEA in the germline V gene. Deletions cut 5 bases from V and 3 bases from J, with 16 bases between. The CDR3 totals 14 residues. The CDR3 loop is CSVLLRTGDTEAFF. In nucleotides, the CDR3 is TGCAGCGTTCTTTTACGGACGGGGGACACTGAAGCTTTCTTT.

The chain carries TRBV7-2 and TRBJ2-5; the match to TRBD2 covers 7 bases. Germline V gene data show CDR1 as SGHTA and CDR2 as FQGNSA. The V gene end was trimmed by 5 bases and the J gene end by 4 bases; junction bases not matched to a gene: 13. This CDR3 has 16 amino acids. The CDR3 region is CASSPTTISGRETQYF. CDR3 coding DNA: TGTGCCAGCAGCCCAACCACTATTAGCGGGCGAGAGACCCAGTACTTC. The entire variable domain, with the rest obtained from reference TRBV7-2 and TRBJ2-5, is as follows: GAGVSQSPSNKVTEKGKDVELRCDPISGHTALYWYRQSLGQGLEFLIYFQGNSAPDKSGLPSDRFSAERTGGSVSTLTIQRTQQEDSAVYLCASSPTTISGRETQYFGPGTRLLVL.

The genes are TRBV12-3 or TRBV12-4 and TRBJ1-2; D might be TRBD1 (6 bases). This CDR3 spans 14 amino acids. V dropped 3 bases and J dropped 8 bases, with 16 bases sitting between them. CDR3 DNA sequence: TGTGCCAGCAGTTTGTTGGGGAGGGGGAGCGGCTACACCTTC. Translation: CASSLLGRGSGYTF.

This clonotype has only a few counts. This sequence joins TRBV12-3 or TRBV12-4 and TRBJ2-3, with D hard to call. This CDR3 spans 15 amino acids. V lost 6 bases and J 2 bases, leaving 15 bases between the germline ends. The CDR3 spells CASRPPELDTDTQYF. DNA of the CDR3: TGTGCCAGCAGGCCCCCGGAACTGGACACAGATACGCAGTATTTT.

This chain connects TRBV6-5 to TRBJ2-6; D gene uncertain. CDR3 length: 15 residues. From germline, CDR1 is MNHEY and CDR2 SVGAGI. Trimming took 2 bases from V and 5 from J, leaving 10 bases between them. The CDR3 sequence: CASSYNPLWANVLTF. CDR3 bases: TGTGCCAGCAGTTACAACCCCCTCTGGGCCAACGTCCTGACTTTC.

The chain joins TRBV6-2 or TRBV6-3 to TRBJ2-3; weak D call: TRBD2 (6 bases). The CDR3 is 14 residues long. The germline V gene encodes CDR1 MNHEY and CDR2 SVGEGT. Trimming took 7 bases from V and 2 from J, leaving 13 bases between them. DNA for the CDR3: TGTGCCAGCAAGAAGCGGGCAAACACAGATACGCAGTATTTT. It codes for CASKKRANTDTQYF.

This clonotype has only one observation. The chain couples TRBV12-3 or TRBV12-4 to TRBJ2-3; perhaps TRBD2 as D (5 bases). V shed 6 bases and J shed 1 base, with 17 bases lying between them. The CDR3 runs to 16 residues. This chain's CDR3 is CASSPRLAGRTDTQYF. CDR3 coding DNA: TGTGCCAGCAGCCCCAGGCTAGCAGGTCGCACAGATACGCAGTATTTT.